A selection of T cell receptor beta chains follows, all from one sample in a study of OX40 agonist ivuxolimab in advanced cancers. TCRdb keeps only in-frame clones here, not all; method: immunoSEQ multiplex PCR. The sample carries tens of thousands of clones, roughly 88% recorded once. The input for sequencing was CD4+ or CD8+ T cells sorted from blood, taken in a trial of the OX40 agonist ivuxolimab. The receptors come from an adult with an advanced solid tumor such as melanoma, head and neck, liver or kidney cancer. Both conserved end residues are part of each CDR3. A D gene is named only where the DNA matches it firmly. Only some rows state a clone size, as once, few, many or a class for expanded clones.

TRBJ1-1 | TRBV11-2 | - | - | CASSRRGLTEAFF | TGTGCCAGCAGCCGTCGGGGACTCACTGAAGCTTTCTTT
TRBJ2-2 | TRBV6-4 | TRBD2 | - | CASRGLGNTGELFF | TGTGCCAGCAGAGGACTAGGCAACACCGGGGAGCTGTTTTTT
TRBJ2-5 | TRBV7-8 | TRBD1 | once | CASSWDRGRETQYF | TGTGCCAGCAGCTGGGACAGGGGGCGGGAGACCCAGTACTTC
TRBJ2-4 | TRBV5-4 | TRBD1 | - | CASSPGQGARDIQYF | TGTGCCAGCAGCCCCGGACAGGGGGCGAGGGACATTCAGTACTTC
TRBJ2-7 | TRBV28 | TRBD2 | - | CASSFRTSGYEQYF | TGTGCCAGCAGTTTCCGGACTAGCGGGTACGAGCAGTACTTC
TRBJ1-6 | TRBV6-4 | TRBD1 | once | CASSDSPGGHSPLHF | TGTGCCAGCAGTGACTCGCCAGGGGGCCATTCACCCCTCCACTTT
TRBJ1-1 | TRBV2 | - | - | CARQTGGVTEAFF | TGTGCCAGACAGACAGGCGGAGTCACTGAAGCTTTCTTT
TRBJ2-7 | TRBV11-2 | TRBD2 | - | CASSTRSGDAKEQYF | TGTGCCAGCAGCACCAGGAGCGGGGATGCGAAGGAGCAGTACTTC
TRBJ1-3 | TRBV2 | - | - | CASSEGRGGNTIYF | TGTGCCAGCAGTGAAGGGCGCGGGGGAAACACCATATATTTT
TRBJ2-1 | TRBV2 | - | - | CASRSASYNEQFF | TGTGCCAGCAGGTCAGCCTCCTACAATGAGCAGTTCTTC
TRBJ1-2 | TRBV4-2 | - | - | CASSQRSGGYTF | TGTGCCAGCAGCCAAAGAAGTGGTGGCTACACCTTC
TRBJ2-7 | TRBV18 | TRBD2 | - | CASSPPRTSVYEQYF | TGTGCCAGCTCACCACCTAGGACTAGCGTCTACGAGCAGTACTTC
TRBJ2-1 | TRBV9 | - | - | CASSPRGSLDEQFF | TGTGCCAGCAGCCCTCGGGGTAGCTTAGATGAGCAGTTCTTC
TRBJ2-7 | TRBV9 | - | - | CASSVGQGNYEQYF | TGTGCCAGCAGCGTAGGCCAGGGGAACTACGAGCAGTACTTC
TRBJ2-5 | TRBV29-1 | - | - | CSVGGGEETQYF | TGCAGCGTTGGGGGGGGCGAGGAGACCCAGTACTTC
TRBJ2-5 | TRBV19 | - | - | CASSTAGTTLGETQYF | TGTGCCAGTAGTACCGCAGGGACAACCCTAGGAGAGACCCAGTACTTC
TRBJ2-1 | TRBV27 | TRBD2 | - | CASSGGASYNEQFF | TGTGCCAGCAGCGGGGGGGCCTCCTACAATGAGCAGTTCTTC
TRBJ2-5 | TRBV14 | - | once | CASSAQETQYF | TGTGCCAGCAGCGCCCAAGAGACCCAGTACTTC
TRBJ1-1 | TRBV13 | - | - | CASERGSITMAFF | TGTGCCAGCGAACGGGGATCTATCACTATGGCTTTCTTT
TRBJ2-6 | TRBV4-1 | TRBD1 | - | CASSQGPGGSTGANVLTF | TGCGCCAGCAGCCAAGGACCAGGGGGTAGCACTGGGGCCAACGTCCTGACTTTC
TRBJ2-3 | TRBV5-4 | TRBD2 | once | CASSPRGSGGTDTQYF | TGTGCCAGCAGCCCCCGGGGTAGCGGGGGCACAGATACGCAGTATTTT
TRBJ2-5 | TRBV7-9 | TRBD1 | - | CASSPGDREQYF | TGTGCCAGCAGCCCTGGGGACAGGGAGCAGTACTTC
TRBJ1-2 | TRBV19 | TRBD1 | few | CASSITGDYGYTF | TGTGCCAGTAGTATCACAGGGGACTATGGCTACACCTTC
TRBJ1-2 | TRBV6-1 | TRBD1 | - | CASRPGQLYGYSF | TGTGCCAGCAGGCCGGGACAGCTATATGGCTACTCCTTC
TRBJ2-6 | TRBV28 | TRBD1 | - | CASSTQGAGANVLTF | TGTGCCAGCAGTACTCAGGGGGCTGGGGCCAACGTCCTGACTTTC
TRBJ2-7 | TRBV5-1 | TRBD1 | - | CASSEGQTYEQYF | TGCGCCAGCAGCGAGGGACAGACCTACGAGCAGTACTTC
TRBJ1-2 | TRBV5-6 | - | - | CASNRAEGGGYTF | TGTGCCAGCAACCGTGCGGAGGGAGGCGGCTACACCTTC
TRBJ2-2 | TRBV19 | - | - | CASSPQGTGELFF | TGTGCCAGTAGTCCCCAGGGCACCGGGGAGCTGTTTTTT